A selection of T cell receptor beta chains follows, all from one sample in a study of cytomegalovirus exposure and HLA in healthy donors. The data were produced by immunoSEQ multiplex PCR, yet TCRdb's version contains in-frame clones alone and is incomplete. The sample has 150,000 or so clones; 70% to 80% are singletons. Source material: PBMCs. Source of these receptors: a man between 25 and 39 years old in good health and CMV-seropositive. The CDR3 runs from the conserved cysteine through the conserved F or W. Fields, in order: clone size, J gene, V gene, D gene, CDR3 DNA, CDR3 protein. The D gene is left open where the match is weak. Clone size is stated in some rows and not others, as once, few, many or a class when expanded.

abundance: few
j_gene: TRBJ2-2
v_gene: TRBV5-1
d_gene: TRBD1
CDR3nt: TGCGCCAGCAGCATTTCCGGACAGGCTTCTGCCGGGGAGCTGTTTTTT
CDR3aa: CASSISGQASAGELFF

abundance: once
j_gene: TRBJ1-1
v_gene: TRBV13
d_gene: NA
CDR3nt: TGTGCCAGCAGTTACAGGAGTGGGAACACTGAAGCTTTCTTT
CDR3aa: CASSYRSGNTEAFF

abundance: NA
j_gene: TRBJ1-1
v_gene: TRBV5-1
d_gene: TRBD1
CDR3nt: TGCGCCAGCAGCTCTCAGGGGGACACTGAAGCTTTCTTT
CDR3aa: CASSSQGDTEAFF

abundance: NA
j_gene: TRBJ2-5
v_gene: TRBV30
d_gene: NA
CDR3nt: TGTGCCTGGAGTGTAGACAGTTTCCAAGAGACCCAGTACTTC
CDR3aa: CAWSVDSFQETQYF

abundance: NA
j_gene: TRBJ2-1
v_gene: TRBV6-6
d_gene: TRBD1
CDR3nt: TGTGCCAGCAAACTAGGGACAGGGGCGCGGAATGAGCAGTTCTTC
CDR3aa: CASKLGTGARNEQFF

abundance: NA
j_gene: TRBJ1-6
v_gene: TRBV6-5
d_gene: NA
CDR3nt: TGTGCCAGCAGTTACGGCAATTCACCCCTCCACTTT
CDR3aa: CASSYGNSPLHF

abundance: NA
j_gene: TRBJ2-1
v_gene: TRBV4-2
d_gene: TRBD2
CDR3nt: TGTGCCAGCAGCCAAGGTAATAGCGGGAGGGCTAACTACAATGAGCAGTTCTTC
CDR3aa: CASSQGNSGRANYNEQFF

abundance: NA
j_gene: TRBJ2-5
v_gene: TRBV6-5
d_gene: TRBD2
CDR3nt: TGTGCCAGCAGTTCGACTAGCGTGGAGCAAGAGACCCAGTACTTC
CDR3aa: CASSSTSVEQETQYF

abundance: NA
j_gene: TRBJ2-5
v_gene: TRBV2
d_gene: TRBD1
CDR3nt: TGTGCCAGCAAAGGGGGGACAGGGCAAGAGACCCAGTACTTC
CDR3aa: CASKGGTGQETQYF

abundance: once
j_gene: TRBJ2-5
v_gene: TRBV6-1
d_gene: NA
CDR3nt: TGTGCCAGCAGTGAACTGCGGGGGCCCGAGACCCAGTACTTC
CDR3aa: CASSELRGPETQYF

abundance: NA
j_gene: TRBJ2-3
v_gene: TRBV9
d_gene: NA
CDR3nt: TGTGCCAGCACCAAGTCGGGGAGATCCCTCACAGATACGCAGTATTTT
CDR3aa: CASTKSGRSLTDTQYF

abundance: NA
j_gene: TRBJ2-6
v_gene: TRBV4-3
d_gene: NA
CDR3nt: TGCGCCAGCAGCCAACGGGCGGGTGGGGCCAACGTCCTGACTTTC
CDR3aa: CASSQRAGGANVLTF

abundance: NA
j_gene: TRBJ2-1
v_gene: TRBV2
d_gene: NA
CDR3nt: TGTGCCAGCAGTGAAACAGAATACAATGAGCAGTTCTTC
CDR3aa: CASSETEYNEQFF

abundance: NA
j_gene: TRBJ2-7
v_gene: TRBV7-8
d_gene: NA
CDR3nt: TGTGCCAGCAGCTTAGCTCACAACCCCGGGACTCGCTCCTACGAGCAGTACTTC
CDR3aa: CASSLAHNPGTRSYEQYF

abundance: NA
j_gene: TRBJ1-1
v_gene: TRBV7-9
d_gene: NA
CDR3nt: TGTGCCAGCAGCTTAGAAGGGGTAAGAGGAGCTTTCTTT
CDR3aa: CASSLEGVRGAFF

abundance: NA
j_gene: TRBJ2-5
v_gene: TRBV5-1
d_gene: TRBD1
CDR3nt: TGCGCCAGCACCTGGGACAGAAAAGAGACCCAGTACTTC
CDR3aa: CASTWDRKETQYF

abundance: once
j_gene: TRBJ2-2
v_gene: TRBV28
d_gene: TRBD1
CDR3nt: TGTGCCAGCAGTTCGGGACAGTATAGCACCGGGGAGCTGTTTTTT
CDR3aa: CASSSGQYSTGELFF

abundance: few
j_gene: TRBJ1-5
v_gene: TRBV15
d_gene: NA
CDR3nt: TGTGCCACCAGCAGAGATTGGGCCCGGTATGGCAATCAGCCCCAGCATTTT
CDR3aa: CATSRDWARYGNQPQHF

abundance: NA
j_gene: TRBJ2-7
v_gene: TRBV7-2
d_gene: TRBD1
CDR3nt: TGTGCCAGCAGCTTAGCGGGACAGGGGATCTACGAGCAGTACTTC
CDR3aa: CASSLAGQGIYEQYF

abundance: NA
j_gene: TRBJ2-3
v_gene: TRBV5-4
d_gene: TRBD2
CDR3nt: TGTGCCAGCAGCTCGAGACTAGCGGGGGTTTTCACAGATACGCAGTATTTT
CDR3aa: CASSSRLAGVFTDTQYF

abundance: few
j_gene: TRBJ1-5
v_gene: TRBV4-1
d_gene: NA
CDR3nt: TGCGCCAGCAGCCAAGATCGGCGGCTTAGCAATCAGCCCCAGCATTTT
CDR3aa: CASSQDRRLSNQPQHF